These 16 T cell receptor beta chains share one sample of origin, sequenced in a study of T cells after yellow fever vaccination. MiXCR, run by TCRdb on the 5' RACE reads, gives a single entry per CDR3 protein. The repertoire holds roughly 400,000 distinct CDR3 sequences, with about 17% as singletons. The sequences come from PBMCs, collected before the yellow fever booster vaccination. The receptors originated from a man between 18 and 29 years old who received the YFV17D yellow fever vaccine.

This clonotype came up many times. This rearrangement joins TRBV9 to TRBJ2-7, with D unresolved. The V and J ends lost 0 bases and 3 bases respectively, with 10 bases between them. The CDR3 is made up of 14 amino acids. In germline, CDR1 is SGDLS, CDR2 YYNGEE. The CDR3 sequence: CASSVAGRDYEQYF. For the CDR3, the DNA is TGTGCCAGCAGCGTAGCCGGTCGAGACTACGAGCAGTACTTC.

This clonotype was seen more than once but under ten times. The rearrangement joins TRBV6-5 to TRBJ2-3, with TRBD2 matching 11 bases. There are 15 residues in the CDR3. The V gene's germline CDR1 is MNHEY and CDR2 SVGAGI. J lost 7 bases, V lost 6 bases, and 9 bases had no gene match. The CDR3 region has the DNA TGTGCCAGCAGGGTTAGCGGGGGGGCAGGGAATACGCAGTATTTT. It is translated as CASRVSGGAGNTQYF.

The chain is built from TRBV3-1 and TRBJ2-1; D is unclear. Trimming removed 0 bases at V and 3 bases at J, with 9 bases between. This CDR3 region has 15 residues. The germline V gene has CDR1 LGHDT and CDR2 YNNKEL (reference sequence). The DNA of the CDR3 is TGTGCCAGCAGCCAAGAGGCTAGAAGCTACAATGAGCAGTTCTTC. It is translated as CASSQEARSYNEQFF.

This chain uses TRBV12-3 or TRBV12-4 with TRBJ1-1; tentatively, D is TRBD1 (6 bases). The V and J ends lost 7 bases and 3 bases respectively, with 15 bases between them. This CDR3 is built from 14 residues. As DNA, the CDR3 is TGTGCCAGCAAAGGGGAAGGGGGTTACACTGAAGCTTTCTTT. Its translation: CASKGEGGYTEAFF.

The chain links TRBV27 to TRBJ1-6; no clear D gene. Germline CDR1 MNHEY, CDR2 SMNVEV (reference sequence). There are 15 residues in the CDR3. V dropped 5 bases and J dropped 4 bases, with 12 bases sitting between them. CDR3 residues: CASSAILAYNSPLHF. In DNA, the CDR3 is TGTGCCAGCAGTGCGATATTAGCGTATAATTCACCCCTCCACTTT.

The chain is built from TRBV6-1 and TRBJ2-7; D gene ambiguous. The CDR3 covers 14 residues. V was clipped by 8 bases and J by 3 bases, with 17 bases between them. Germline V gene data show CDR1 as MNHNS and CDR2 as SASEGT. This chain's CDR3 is CASAAGIDLYEQYV. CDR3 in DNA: TGTGCCAGCGCCGCAGGAATCGACCTCTACGAGCAGTACGTC.

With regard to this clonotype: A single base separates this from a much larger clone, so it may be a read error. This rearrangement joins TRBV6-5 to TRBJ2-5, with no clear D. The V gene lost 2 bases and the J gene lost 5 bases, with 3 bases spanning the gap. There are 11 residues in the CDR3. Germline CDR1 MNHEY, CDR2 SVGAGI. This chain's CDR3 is CASSYKETQYF. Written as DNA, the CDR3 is TGTGCCAGCAGTTACAAGGAGACCCAGTACTTC.

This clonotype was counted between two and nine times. Here the CDR3 reads CASRRRGGNTGELFF. In nucleotides, the CDR3 is TGCGCCAGCAGGCGACGGGGGGGGAACACCGGGGAGCTGTTTTTT. V and J are TRBV5-1 and TRBJ2-2; 8 nucleotides line up with TRBD2. Losses at the gene ends were 5 bases for V and 1 base for J; bases not matched to a gene: 4. CDR1 and CDR2 (germline): SGHRS, YFSETQ. The CDR3 length is 15 residues. The full variable domain, with the rest looked up from reference TRBV5-1 and TRBJ2-2, is KAGVTQTPRYLIKTRGQQVTLSCSPISGHRSVSWYQQTPGQGLQFLFEYFSETQRNKGNFPGRFSGRQFSNSRSEMNVSTLELGDSALYLCASRRRGGNTGELFFGEGSRLTVL.

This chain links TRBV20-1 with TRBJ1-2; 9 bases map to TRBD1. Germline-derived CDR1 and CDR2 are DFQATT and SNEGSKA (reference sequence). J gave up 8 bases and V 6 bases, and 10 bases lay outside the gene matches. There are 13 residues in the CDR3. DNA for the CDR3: TGCAGTGCAGCCGGGACAGGGCAAAGGGGCTACACCTTC. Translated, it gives CSAAGTGQRGYTF.

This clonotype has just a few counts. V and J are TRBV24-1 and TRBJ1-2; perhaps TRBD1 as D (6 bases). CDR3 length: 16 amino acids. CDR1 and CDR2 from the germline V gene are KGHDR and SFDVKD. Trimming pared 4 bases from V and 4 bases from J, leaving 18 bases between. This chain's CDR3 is CATSDPSEEGGYGYTF. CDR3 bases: TGTGCCACCAGTGACCCATCCGAGGAAGGGGGCTATGGCTACACCTTC.

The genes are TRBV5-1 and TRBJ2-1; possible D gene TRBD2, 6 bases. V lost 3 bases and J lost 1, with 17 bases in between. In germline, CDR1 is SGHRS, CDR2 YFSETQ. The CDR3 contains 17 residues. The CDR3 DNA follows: TGCGCCAGCAGCTCTGTCCCGGGACTTGGATCCTACAATGAGCAGTTCTTC. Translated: CASSSVPGLGSYNEQFF. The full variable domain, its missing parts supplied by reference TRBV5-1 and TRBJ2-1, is KAGVTQTPRYLIKTRGQQVTLSCSPISGHRSVSWYQQTPGQGLQFLFEYFSETQRNKGNFPGRFSGRQFSNSRSEMNVSTLELGDSALYLCASSSVPGLGSYNEQFFGPGTRLTVL.

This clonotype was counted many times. The CDR3 spells CASRWDPTEAFF. The CDR3 DNA sequence: TGTGCCAGCAGGTGGGACCCCACTGAAGCTTTCTTT. The chain couples TRBV12-3 or TRBV12-4 to TRBJ1-1, with D tentatively TRBD1 (5 bases). The V gene lost 6 bases and the J gene lost 4 bases, with 9 bases spanning the gap. The length of the CDR3 is 12 residues.

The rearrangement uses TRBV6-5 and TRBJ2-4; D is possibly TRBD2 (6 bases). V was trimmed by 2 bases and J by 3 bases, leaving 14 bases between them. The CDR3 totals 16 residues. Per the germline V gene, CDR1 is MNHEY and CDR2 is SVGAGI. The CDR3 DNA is TGTGCCAGCAGTTACGGTCTAGCGAGTGGCAAAAACATTCAGTACTTC. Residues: CASSYGLASGKNIQYF.

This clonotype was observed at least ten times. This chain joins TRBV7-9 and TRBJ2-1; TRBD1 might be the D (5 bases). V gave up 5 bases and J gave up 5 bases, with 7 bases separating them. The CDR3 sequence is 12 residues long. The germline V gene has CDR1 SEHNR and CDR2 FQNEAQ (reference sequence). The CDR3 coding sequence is TGTGCCAGCAGCCCCAGGGACAATGAGCAGTTCTTC. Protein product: CASSPRDNEQFF. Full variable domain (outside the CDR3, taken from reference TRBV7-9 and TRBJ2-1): DTGVSQNPRHKITKRGQNVTFRCDPISEHNRLYWYRQTLGQGPEFLTYFQNEAQLEKSRLLSDRFSAERPKGSFSTLEIQRTEQGDSAMYLCASSPRDNEQFFGPGTRLTVL.

The CDR3 protein is CASSWWGGAEAFF. In DNA form, the CDR3 reads TGCGCCAGCAGCTGGTGGGGAGGGGCTGAAGCTTTCTTT. This rearrangement joins TRBV5-1 to TRBJ1-1; the D gene is possibly TRBD1 (5 bases). Trimming took off 3 bases at V and 6 bases at J, with 12 bases between the two ends. Germline CDR1 is SGHRS and CDR2 is YFSETQ. The CDR3 runs to 13 residues. Based on the CDR3 plus reference TRBV5-1 and TRBJ1-1, the full variable domain is KAGVTQTPRYLIKTRGQQVTLSCSPISGHRSVSWYQQTPGQGLQFLFEYFSETQRNKGNFPGRFSGRQFSNSRSEMNVSTLELGDSALYLCASSWWGGAEAFFGQGTRLTVV.

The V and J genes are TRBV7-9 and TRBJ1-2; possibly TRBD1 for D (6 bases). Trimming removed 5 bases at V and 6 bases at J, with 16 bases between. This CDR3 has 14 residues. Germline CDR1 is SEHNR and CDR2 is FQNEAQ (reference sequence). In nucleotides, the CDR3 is TGTGCCAGCAGCCCTCGTTATGGGGGCGATGGCTACACCTTC. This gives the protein CASSPRYGGDGYTF.